The source of this T cell receptor beta chain is a study of T cells in Graves' hyperthyroidism and ophthalmopathy. The sample holds many counts of this clonotype. No antigen is known for it. V was pared by 0 bases and J by 2 bases, with 10 bases between. CDR1 SGDLS and CDR2 YYNGEE come from the germline V gene. The CDR3 runs to 15 residues. TCR beta CDR3 regions were amplified from RNA. Researchers ran a first-round RT-PCR on the TCR CDR3 using the HTBI primer set. TCRdb passed the multiplex PCR reads through MiXCR, listing each CDR3 protein once. The top ten hold 7% to 8.5% of the sample, which has about 290,000 distinct CDR3 sequences, about an eighth seen once. Uncontrolled infection, other autoimmune disease, pregnancy or lactation barred patients from enrollment. When hyperthyroidism was first diagnosed, the blood sample was taken, preceding any ophthalmopathy symptoms. Whole-study results and caveats: The authors' 13 V-J model separated ophthalmopathy from stable hyperthyroidism.

This chain joins TRBV9 and TRBJ2-3; possibly TRBD1 for D (6 bases). The sequenced sample consisted of blood. The origin of this receptor is a woman in her 30s with Graves' hyperthyroidism that later progressed to Graves' ophthalmopathy. CDR3 loop: CASSVVTGNTDTQYF. The CDR3 bases are TGTGCCAGCAGCGTAGTCACAGGGAACACAGATACGCAGTATTTT.